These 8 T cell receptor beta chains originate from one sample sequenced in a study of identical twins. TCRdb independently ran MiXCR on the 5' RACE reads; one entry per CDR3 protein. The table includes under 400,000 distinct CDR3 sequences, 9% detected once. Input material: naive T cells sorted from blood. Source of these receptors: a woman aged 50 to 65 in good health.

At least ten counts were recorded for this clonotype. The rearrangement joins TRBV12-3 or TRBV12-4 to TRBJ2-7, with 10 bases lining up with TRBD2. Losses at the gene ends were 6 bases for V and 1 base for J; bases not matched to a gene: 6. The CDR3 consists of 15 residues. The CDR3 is CASRAGGPSSYEQYF. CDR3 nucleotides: TGTGCCAGCAGAGCGGGAGGGCCATCTTCCTACGAGCAGTACTTC.

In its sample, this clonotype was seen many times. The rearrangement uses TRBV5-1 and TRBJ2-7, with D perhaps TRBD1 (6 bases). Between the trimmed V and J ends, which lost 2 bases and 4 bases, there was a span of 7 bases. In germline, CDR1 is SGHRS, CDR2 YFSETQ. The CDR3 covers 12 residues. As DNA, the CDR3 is TGCGCCAGCAGCTTACAGGGTTACGAGCAGTACTTC. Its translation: CASSLQGYEQYF. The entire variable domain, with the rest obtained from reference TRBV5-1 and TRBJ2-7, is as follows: KAGVTQTPRYLIKTRGQQVTLSCSPISGHRSVSWYQQTPGQGLQFLFEYFSETQRNKGNFPGRFSGRQFSNSRSEMNVSTLELGDSALYLCASSLQGYEQYFGPGTRLTVT.

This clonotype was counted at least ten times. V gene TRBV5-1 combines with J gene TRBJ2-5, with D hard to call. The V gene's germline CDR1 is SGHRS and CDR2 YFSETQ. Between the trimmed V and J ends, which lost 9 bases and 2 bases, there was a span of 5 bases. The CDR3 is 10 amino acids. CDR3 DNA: TGCGCCATGCCGCAAGAGACCCAGTACTTC. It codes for CAMPQETQYF.

As DNA, the CDR3 is TGTGCCAGCAGCCAAGATTTCGGGGACGAGCAGTACTTC. This gives the protein CASSQDFGDEQYF. The V and J genes are TRBV4-2 and TRBJ2-7; the D gene is possibly TRBD2 (5 bases). The V gene lost 0 bases and the J gene lost 5 bases, with 8 bases spanning the gap. CDR3 length: 13 residues. Germline V CDR1 and CDR2: LGHNA, YNFKEQ.

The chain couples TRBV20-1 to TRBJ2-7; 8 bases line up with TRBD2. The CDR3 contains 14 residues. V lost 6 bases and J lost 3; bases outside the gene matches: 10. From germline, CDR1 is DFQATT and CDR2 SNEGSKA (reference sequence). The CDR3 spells CSALVGRAYYEQYF. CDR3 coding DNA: TGCAGTGCGCTAGTCGGGAGGGCCTACTACGAGCAGTACTTC.

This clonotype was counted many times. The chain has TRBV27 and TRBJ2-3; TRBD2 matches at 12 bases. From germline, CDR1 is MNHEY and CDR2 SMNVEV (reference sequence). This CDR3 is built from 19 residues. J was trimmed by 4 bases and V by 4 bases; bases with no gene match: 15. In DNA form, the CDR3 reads TGTGCCAGCAGTTACCTCCTACCCCGGGCTAGCGGGAGGGCAGATACGCAGTATTTT. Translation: CASSYLLPRASGRADTQYF.

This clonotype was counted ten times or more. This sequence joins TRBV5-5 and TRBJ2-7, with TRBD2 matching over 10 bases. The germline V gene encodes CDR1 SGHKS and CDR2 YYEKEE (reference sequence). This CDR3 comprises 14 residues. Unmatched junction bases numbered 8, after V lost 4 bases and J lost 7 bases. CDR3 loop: CASSTGLADGEQYV. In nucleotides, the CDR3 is TGTGCCAGCAGCACCGGACTAGCGGACGGTGAGCAGTACGTC.

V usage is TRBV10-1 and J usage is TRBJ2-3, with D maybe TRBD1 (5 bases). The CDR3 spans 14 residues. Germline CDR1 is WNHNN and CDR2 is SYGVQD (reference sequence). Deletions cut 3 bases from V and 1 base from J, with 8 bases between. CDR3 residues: CASSEGVRTDTQYF. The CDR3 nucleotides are TGCGCCAGCAGTGAAGGGGTGCGCACAGATACGCAGTATTTT.